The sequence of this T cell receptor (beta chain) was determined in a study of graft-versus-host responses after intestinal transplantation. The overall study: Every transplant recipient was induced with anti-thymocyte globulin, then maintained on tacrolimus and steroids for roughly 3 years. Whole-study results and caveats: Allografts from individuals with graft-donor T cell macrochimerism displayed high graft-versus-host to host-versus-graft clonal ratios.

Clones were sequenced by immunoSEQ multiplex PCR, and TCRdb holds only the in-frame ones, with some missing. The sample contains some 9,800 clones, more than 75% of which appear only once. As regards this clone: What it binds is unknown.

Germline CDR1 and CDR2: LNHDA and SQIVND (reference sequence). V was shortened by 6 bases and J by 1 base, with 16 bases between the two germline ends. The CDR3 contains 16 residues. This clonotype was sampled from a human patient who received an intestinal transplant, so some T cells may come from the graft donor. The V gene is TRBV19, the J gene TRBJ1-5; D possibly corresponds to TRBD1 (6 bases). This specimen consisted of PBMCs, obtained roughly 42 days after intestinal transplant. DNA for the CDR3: TGTGCCAGTAGCATCCACCGGGACACAAGCAATCAGCCCCAGCATTTT. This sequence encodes CASSIHRDTSNQPQHF.